This T cell receptor beta chain originates from a study of brain metastases from non-small cell lung cancer. Using immunoSEQ multiplex PCR, the repertoire was profiled, and TCRdb retains in-frame clones only, with some absent. This table has roughly 1,300 clones, 70% to 85% appearing once. The table lists this clone with a few counts. This TCR came from a donor aged 40 or over with non-small cell lung cancer. The sample consisted of tumor-adjacent normal tissue.

CDR3 sequence: CASEGLNTEAFF. The CDR3 DNA sequence: TGTGCGTCGGAAGGGCTGAACACTGAAGCTTTCTTT. This chain uses TRBV6-5 with TRBJ1-1; D unresolved. CDR3 length: 12 amino acids. CDR1 and CDR2 (germline): MNHEY, SVGAGI.